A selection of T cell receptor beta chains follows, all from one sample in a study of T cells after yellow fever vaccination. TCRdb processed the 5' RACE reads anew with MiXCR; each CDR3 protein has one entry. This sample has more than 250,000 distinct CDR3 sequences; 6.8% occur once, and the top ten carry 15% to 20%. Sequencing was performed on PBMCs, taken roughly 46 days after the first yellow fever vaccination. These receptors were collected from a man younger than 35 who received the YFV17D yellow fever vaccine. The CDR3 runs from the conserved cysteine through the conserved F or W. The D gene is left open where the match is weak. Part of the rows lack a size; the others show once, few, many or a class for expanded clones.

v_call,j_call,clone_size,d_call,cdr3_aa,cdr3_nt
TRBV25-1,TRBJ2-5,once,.,CASSEMRGLGETQYF,TGTGCCAGCAGTGAAATGCGCGGACTGGGGGAGACCCAGTACTTC
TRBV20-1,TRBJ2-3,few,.,CSARDAGDTQYF,TGCAGTGCTAGAGATGCGGGAGATACGCAGTATTTT
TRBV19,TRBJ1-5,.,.,CAAASSNQPQHF,TGTGCCGCCGCCTCCAGCAATCAGCCCCAGCATTTT
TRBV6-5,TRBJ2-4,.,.,CASSYGGGNIQYF,TGTGCCAGCAGTTATGGGGGTGGAAACATTCAGTACTTC
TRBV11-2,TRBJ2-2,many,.,CASSTGSGELFF,TGTGCCAGCAGCACCGGGTCCGGGGAGCTGTTTTTT
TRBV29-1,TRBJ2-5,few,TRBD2,CSVEGSGGRETQYF,TGCAGCGTTGAGGGTAGCGGGGGACGGGAGACCCAGTACTTC
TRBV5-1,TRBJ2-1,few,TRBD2,CASSEGAGAVEQFF,TGCGCCAGCAGCGAGGGAGCGGGGGCAGTTGAGCAGTTCTTC
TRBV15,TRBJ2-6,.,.,CATSREYTISGANVLTF,TGTGCCACCAGCAGAGAATACACCATCTCTGGGGCCAACGTCCTGACTTTC
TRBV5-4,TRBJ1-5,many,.,CASSLSGSNQPQHF,TGTGCCAGCAGCTTGAGTGGCAGCAATCAGCCCCAGCATTTT
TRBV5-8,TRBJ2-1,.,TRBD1,CASSARDRGRGYNEQFF,TGTGCCAGCAGCGCTAGAGACAGGGGAAGGGGCTACAATGAGCAGTTCTTC
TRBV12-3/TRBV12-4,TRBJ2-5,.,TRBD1,CASSLGTGTLKETQYF,TGTGCCAGCAGTTTAGGGACAGGGACTCTAAAAGAGACCCAGTACTTC
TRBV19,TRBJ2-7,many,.,CASSARSSAEQYF,TGTGCCAGTAGTGCGCGATCTAGCGCCGAGCAGTACTTC
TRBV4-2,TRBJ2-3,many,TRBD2,CASSQEVAGGDTQYF,TGTGCCAGCAGCCAGGAAGTAGCGGGGGGAGATACGCAGTATTTT
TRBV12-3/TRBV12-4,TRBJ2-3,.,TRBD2,CASSQRGAGGRSDTQYF,TGTGCCAGCAGCCAACGTGGCGCGGGGGGGCGATCAGATACGCAGTATTTT
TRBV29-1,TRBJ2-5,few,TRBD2,CSVSLAGTQETQYF,TGCAGCGTGTCCCTAGCGGGGACGCAAGAGACCCAGTACTTC
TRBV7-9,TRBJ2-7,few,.,CASSWTQSYEQYF,TGTGCCAGCAGTTGGACCCAGTCCTACGAGCAGTACTTC
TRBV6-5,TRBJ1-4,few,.,CASSFGTPPTNEKLFF,TGTGCCAGCAGTTTCGGGACACCCCCAACTAATGAAAAACTGTTTTTT
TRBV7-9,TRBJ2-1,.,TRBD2,CASSFLQSSGPNEQFF,TGTGCCAGCAGCTTCCTCCAATCTAGCGGACCCAATGAGCAGTTCTTC
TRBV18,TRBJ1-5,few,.,CASSPSNRDYNQPQHF,TGTGCCAGCTCACCATCGAACAGGGATTACAATCAGCCCCAGCATTTT
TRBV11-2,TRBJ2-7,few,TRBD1,CASSSPRQGGEQYF,TGTGCCAGCAGTTCTCCCCGACAGGGGGGCGAGCAGTACTTC
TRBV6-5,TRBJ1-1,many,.,CASNTGGSNTEAFF,TGTGCCAGCAACACCGGGGGGTCGAACACTGAAGCTTTCTTT
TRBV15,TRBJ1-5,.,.,CATRVGKGNGNQPQHF,TGTGCCACCAGGGTGGGGAAGGGAAATGGCAATCAGCCCCAGCATTTT
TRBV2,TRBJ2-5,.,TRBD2,CASGGGRGRETQYF,TGTGCCAGCGGCGGGGGTAGAGGGAGAGAGACCCAGTACTTC
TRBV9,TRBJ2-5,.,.,CASSVAGGSVAETQYF,TGTGCCAGCAGCGTAGCTGGTGGATCCGTGGCGGAGACCCAGTACTTC
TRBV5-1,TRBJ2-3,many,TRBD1,CASSPGQPTDTQYF,TGCGCCAGCAGCCCGGGACAGCCCACAGATACGCAGTATTTT
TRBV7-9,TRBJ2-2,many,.,CASSLRTDGELFF,TGTGCCAGCAGCCTTCGGACAGACGGGGAGCTGTTTTTT
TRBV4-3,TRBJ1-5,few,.,CASSQEEGSNQPQHF,TGCGCCAGCAGCCAAGAGGAAGGAAGCAATCAGCCCCAGCATTTT
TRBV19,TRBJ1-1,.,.,CASKENTVAFF,TGTGCCAGTAAGGAGAACACTGTAGCTTTCTTT
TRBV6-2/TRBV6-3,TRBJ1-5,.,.,CASSFQGYSNQPQHF,TGTGCCAGCAGTTTCCAGGGTTATAGCAATCAGCCCCAGCATTTT
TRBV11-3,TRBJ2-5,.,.,CASSSRTQETQYF,TGTGCCAGCAGCTCCCGTACCCAAGAGACCCAGTACTTC
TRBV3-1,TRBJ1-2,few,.,CASSQVGQGGYTF,TGTGCCAGCAGCCAAGTGGGGCAAGGAGGCTACACCTTC
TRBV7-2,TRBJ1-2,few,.,CASSLGPGGGYTF,TGTGCCAGCAGCTTAGGTCCTGGAGGAGGCTACACCTTC
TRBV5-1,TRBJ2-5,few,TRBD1,CASRFRQGHQETQYF,TGCGCCAGCAGGTTCCGACAGGGCCACCAAGAGACCCAGTACTTC
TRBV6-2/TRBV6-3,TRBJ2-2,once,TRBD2,CASSYSLAGDNTGELFF,TGTGCCAGCAGTTACTCGTTAGCGGGGGATAACACCGGGGAGCTGTTTTTT
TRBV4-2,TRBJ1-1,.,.,CASSQDPDLPEAFF,TGTGCCAGCAGCCAAGATCCAGACTTGCCTGAAGCTTTCTTT
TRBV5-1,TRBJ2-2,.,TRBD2,CASSLFRGVGGELFF,TGCGCCAGCAGCTTGTTTCGGGGGGTCGGCGGGGAGCTGTTTTTT
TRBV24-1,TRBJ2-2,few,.,CATSKGYGELFF,TGTGCCACCAGTAAGGGTTACGGGGAGCTGTTTTTT
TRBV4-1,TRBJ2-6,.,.,CASSQEQGFSGANVLTF,TGCGCCAGCAGCCAGGAACAGGGTTTCTCTGGGGCCAACGTCCTGACTTTC
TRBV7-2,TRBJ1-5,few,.,CASSLGARENQPQHF,TGTGCCAGCAGCTTAGGGGCACGGGAAAATCAGCCCCAGCATTTT
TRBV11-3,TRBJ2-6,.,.,CASSLGGGSGANVLTF,TGTGCCAGCAGCTTAGGGGGTGGCTCTGGGGCCAACGTCCTGACTTTC
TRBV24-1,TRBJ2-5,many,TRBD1,CATSDASTGTGETQYF,TGTGCCACCAGTGATGCGTCGACCGGGACAGGGGAGACCCAGTACTTC